This T cell receptor beta chain was sequenced in a study of T cell responses to AZD1222 COVID-19 vaccine (dated by TCRdb to 2020 to 2022). A note on the overall study: TCR sequencing was performed for 233 trial participants, of whom some 200 were given two doses of AZD1222 and around 25 were given two doses of MenACWY control vaccine. Enrollment into the trials was organized by age into subgroups of 18-55, 56-69 and 70-plus years, and those subgroups contained about 160, 30 and 59 TCR-sequenced participants, respectively.

With regard to this clone: The antigen this receptor binds is unknown. Base-call qualities are not available, and no considerably larger clone is one nucleotide away.

The germline V gene provides CDR1 SGHDT and CDR2 YYEEEE. V ends up 3 bases short and J 8 bases short, with an unmatched junction base count of 3. The CDR3 contains 13 residues, cysteine and phenylalanine counted. Kept here is only the CDR3 DNA, which spans 39 bases and is read in frame from base 1. The CDR3 regions of human TCRbeta chains were analyzed by immunosequencing. On the authors' methods: Repertoire TCRs were checked for matches against a reference library of SARS-CoV-2-specific TCRs that had been generated using the MIRA antigen-specificity platform. Breadth was defined as the fraction of unique TCRs that were SARS-CoV-2-associated, and depth was defined as the fraction of total T cells that were SARS-CoV-2-associated. Using the MIRA data, each spike-specific TCR was assigned both to the spike region to which the TCR was reactive and to a CD4 or CD8 class. Log10-transformed breadth and depth values were compared by one-way ANOVA with Sidak's multiple comparisons tests. This immuneACCESS table, as held by TCRdb, lists in-frame sequences with V and J called but not all clones. Of the missing ones, under half trace to an unresolved V gene in checked studies; the others have no known cause. The V and J calls and clone size come from that table; D and trimming were worked out from the DNA. Present in this sample are tens of thousands of clones, 70% to 90% of which were seen just once. The top ten clones comprise 10% of the sample.

Results and caveats for the whole study, not just this receptor: Epitopes outside the regions mutated in the B.1.351 and B.1.1.7 variants were reportedly recognized by nearly half of the unique spike-specific TCRs. Only five or six AZD1222 recipients were SARS-CoV-2 seropositive at baseline, limiting conclusions about previously exposed vaccinees. Spike-specific TCR breadth and depth rose significantly after two AZD1222 doses compared with day 0 and with MenACWY recipients. Most participants were white British and females outnumbered males, and the authors suggested that clonal diversity may have been underestimated. Because no day 14 peak-response samples were available, repertoires were characterized only after the peak T cell response. The vaccine-associated CD4 TCRs covered the entire spike protein, and the dominant responses fell in regions 160-218 and 743-854. In the small 56-69-year group, the increase in depth fell short of significance, most likely because of low power.

Per the publication, the time point label means: about 28 days (+/-7) after the second vaccine dose. The intended sense of this specimen's treatment or condition label: meningococcal conjugate vaccine given as trial control. Vaccinee samples came from UK trials COV001 and COV002, including a single-blind randomized controlled phase 2/3 trial of AZD1222 (ChAdOx1 nCoV-19) in healthy adults. For TCRbeta chain sequencing, PBMC samples were collected from trial participants at day 0 and at day 28 after the second dose. This TCR was sampled from an adult who received the MenACWY meningococcal vaccine as a control. The V and J segments used are TRBV5-6 and TRBJ1-3, and 9 bases in between align with TRBD1. Here the sequenced sample was peripheral blood, taken 28 days after the second dose of the MenACWY control vaccine. The CDR3 amino acid sequence is: CASSWDRAHTIYF. The DNA sequence is TGTGCCAGCAGCTGGGACAGGGCGCACACCATATATTTT.